This T cell receptor beta chain was sequenced during a study of T cells in Graves' hyperthyroidism and ophthalmopathy. RNA transcripts were the template for amplifying TCR beta CDR3 regions. With the HTBI primer set, the TCR CDR3 went through a first round of RT-PCR. Via MiXCR, TCRdb re-called the multiplex PCR reads, giving one row per CDR3 protein. The data hold over 400,000 distinct CDR3 sequences, with roughly 23% observed a single time. Ophthalmopathy patients showed a Clinical Activity Score of at least 3, NOSPECS grade of at least 4 and duration under 3 months. Exclusions: uncontrolled infection, other autoimmune disease, pregnancy, lactation. CDR3 length equals 15 residues. Trimming left V 0 bases short and J 3 bases short, with 12 bases between. Germline V gene sequence: CDR1 SGDLS, CDR2 YYNGEE. This clonotype was detected only a few times. The antigen is not known. Points from the study as a whole: Among clonotypes expanded in thyroid above 0.001, most were also found in blood. The model made its ophthalmopathy prediction, and onset followed a median roughly six months later.

The clonotype was recovered from a woman between 65 and 79 years old with Graves' ophthalmopathy. Sequencing input: blood. The chain uses TRBV9 and TRBJ1-2; D is unclear. The CDR3 DNA reads TGTGCCAGCAGCGTAGGGGCGGCAGGTGACTATGGCTACACCTTC. It is translated as CASSVGAAGDYGYTF.